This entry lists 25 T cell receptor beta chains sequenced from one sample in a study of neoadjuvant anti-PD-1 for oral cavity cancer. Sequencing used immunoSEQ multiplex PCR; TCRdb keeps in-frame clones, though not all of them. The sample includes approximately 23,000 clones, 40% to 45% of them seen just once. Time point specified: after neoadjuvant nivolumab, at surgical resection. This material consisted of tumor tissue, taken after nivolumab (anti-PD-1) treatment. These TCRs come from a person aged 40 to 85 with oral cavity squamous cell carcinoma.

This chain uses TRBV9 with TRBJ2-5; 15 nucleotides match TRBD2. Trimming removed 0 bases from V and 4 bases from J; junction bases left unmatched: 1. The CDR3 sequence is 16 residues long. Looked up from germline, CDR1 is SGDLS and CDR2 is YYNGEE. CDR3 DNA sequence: TGTGCCAGCAGCGTAGGGACTAGCGGGGGGGTAGAGACCCAGTACTTC. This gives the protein CASSVGTSGGVETQYF.

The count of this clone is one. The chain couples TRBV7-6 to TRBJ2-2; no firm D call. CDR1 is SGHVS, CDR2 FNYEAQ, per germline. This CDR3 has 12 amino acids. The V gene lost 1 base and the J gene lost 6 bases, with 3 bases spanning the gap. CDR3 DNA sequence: TGTGCCAGCAGCTTAGGTCCCGGGGAGCTGTTTTTT. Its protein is CASSLGPGELFF.

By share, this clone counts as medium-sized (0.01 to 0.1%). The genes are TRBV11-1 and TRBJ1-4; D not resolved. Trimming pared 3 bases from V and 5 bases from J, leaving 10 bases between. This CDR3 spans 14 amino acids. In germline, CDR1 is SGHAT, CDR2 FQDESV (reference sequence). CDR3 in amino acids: CASSLQARNEKLFF. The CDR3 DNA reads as TGTGCCAGCAGCTTGCAGGCGCGCAATGAAAAACTGTTTTTT. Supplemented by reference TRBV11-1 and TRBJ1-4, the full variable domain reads EAEVAQSPRYKITEKSQAVAFWCDPISGHATLYWYRQILGQGPELLVQFQDESVVDDSQLPKDRFSAERLKGVDSTLKIQPAELGDSAMYLCASSLQARNEKLFFGSGTQLSVL.

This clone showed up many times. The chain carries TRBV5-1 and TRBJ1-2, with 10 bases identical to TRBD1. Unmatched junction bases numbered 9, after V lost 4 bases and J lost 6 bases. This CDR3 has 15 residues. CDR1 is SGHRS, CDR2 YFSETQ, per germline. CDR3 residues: CASSLQSGQGNGYTF. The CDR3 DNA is TGCGCCAGCAGCCTTCAATCGGGACAGGGGAATGGCTACACCTTC.

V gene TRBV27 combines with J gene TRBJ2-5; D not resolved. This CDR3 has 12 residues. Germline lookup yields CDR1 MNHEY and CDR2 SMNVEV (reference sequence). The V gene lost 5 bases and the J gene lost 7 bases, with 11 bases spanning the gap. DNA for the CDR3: TGTGCCAGCAGTCCCCCTATAGGGACCCAGTACTTC. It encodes CASSPPIGTQYF.

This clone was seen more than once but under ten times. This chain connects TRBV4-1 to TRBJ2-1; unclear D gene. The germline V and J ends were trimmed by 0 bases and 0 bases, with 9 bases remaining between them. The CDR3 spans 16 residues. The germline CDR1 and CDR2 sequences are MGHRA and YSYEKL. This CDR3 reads CASSQEALSSYNEQFF. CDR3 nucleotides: TGCGCCAGCAGCCAAGAGGCCCTAAGCTCCTACAATGAGCAGTTCTTC.

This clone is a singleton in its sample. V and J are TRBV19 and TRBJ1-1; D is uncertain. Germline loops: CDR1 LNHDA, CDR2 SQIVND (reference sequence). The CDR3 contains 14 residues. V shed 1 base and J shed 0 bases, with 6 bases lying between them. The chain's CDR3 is CASSIGYMNTEAFF. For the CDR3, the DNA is TGTGCCAGTAGTATAGGGTACATGAACACTGAAGCTTTCTTT.

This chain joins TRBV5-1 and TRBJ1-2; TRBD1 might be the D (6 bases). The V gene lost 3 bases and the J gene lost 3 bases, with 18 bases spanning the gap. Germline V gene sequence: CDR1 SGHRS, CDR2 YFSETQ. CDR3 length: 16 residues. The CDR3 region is CASSWGTGSQYYGYTF. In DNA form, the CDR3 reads TGCGCCAGCAGCTGGGGAACAGGGTCCCAATACTATGGCTACACCTTC.

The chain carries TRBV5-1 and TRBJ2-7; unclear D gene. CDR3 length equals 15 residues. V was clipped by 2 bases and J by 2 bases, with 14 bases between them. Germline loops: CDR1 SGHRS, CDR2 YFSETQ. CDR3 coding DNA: TGCGCCAGCAGCTTCAATTCCGGCGCCCCCTACGAGCAGTACTTC. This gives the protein CASSFNSGAPYEQYF.

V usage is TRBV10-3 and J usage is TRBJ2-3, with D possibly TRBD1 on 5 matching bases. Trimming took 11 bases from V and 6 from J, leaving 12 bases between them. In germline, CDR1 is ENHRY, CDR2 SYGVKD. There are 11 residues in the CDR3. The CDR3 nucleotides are TGTGCCTCTGGGGCATTGGATACGCAGTATTTT. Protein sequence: CASGALDTQYF.

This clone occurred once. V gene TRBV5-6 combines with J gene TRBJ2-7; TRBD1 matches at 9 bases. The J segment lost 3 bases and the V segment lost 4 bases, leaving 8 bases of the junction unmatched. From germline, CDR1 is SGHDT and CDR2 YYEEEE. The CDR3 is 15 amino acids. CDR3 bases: TGTGCCAGCAGCCGTGGACAGGGGTGGCTCTACGAGCAGTACTTC. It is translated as CASSRGQGWLYEQYF.

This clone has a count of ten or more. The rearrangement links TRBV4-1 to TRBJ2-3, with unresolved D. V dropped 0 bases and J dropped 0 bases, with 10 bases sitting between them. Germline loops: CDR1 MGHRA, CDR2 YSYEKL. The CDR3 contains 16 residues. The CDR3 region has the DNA TGCGCCAGCAGCCAAGATCCCTACCGTAGCACAGATACGCAGTATTTT. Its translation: CASSQDPYRSTDTQYF.

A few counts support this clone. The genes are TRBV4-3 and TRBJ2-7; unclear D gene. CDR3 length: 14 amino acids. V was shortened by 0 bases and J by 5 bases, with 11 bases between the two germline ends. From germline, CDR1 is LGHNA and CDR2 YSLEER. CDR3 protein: CASSQDLGPDEQYF. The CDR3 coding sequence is TGCGCCAGCAGCCAAGATTTGGGCCCGGACGAGCAGTACTTC.

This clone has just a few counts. CDR3 residues: CASSEEGHVPYEQYF. The CDR3 DNA is TGTGCCAGCAGTGAAGAGGGGCATGTTCCCTACGAGCAGTACTTC. This chain connects TRBV6-1 to TRBJ2-7; D possibly corresponds to TRBD1 (5 bases). Germline V lookup: CDR1 MNHNS, CDR2 SASEGT. Between the trimmed V and J ends, which lost 1 base and 2 bases, there was a span of 12 bases. CDR3 length: 15 amino acids.

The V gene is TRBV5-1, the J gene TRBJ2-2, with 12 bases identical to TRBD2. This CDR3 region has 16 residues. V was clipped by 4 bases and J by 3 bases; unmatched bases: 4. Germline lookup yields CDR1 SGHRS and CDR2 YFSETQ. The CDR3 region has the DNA TGCGCCAGCAGCCCGACTAGCGGGGGTTACACCGGGGAGCTGTTTTTT. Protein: CASSPTSGGYTGELFF.

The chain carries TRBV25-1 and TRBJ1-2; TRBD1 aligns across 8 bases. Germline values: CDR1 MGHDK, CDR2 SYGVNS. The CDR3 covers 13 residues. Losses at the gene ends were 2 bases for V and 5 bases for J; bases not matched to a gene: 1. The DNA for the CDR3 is TGTGCCAGCAGTGAAAGACAGGGGTATGGCTACACCTTC. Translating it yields CASSERQGYGYTF.

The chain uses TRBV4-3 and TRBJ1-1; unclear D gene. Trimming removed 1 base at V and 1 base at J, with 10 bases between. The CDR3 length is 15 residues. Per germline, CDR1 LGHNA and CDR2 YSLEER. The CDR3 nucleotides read TGCGCCAGCAGCCAAGTGTTGTCAGGGAACACTGAAGCTTTCTTT. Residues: CASSQVLSGNTEAFF.

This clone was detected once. Written as DNA, the CDR3 is TGTGCCAGCAGCTTGAACAGAATGAACACTGAAGCTTTCTTT. This translates into CASSLNRMNTEAFF. J is TRBJ1-1 and V is TRBV5-4; D ambiguous. This CDR3 spans 14 amino acids. From germline, CDR1 is SGHNT and CDR2 YYREEE (reference sequence). V dropped 1 base and J dropped 0 bases, with 7 bases sitting between them.

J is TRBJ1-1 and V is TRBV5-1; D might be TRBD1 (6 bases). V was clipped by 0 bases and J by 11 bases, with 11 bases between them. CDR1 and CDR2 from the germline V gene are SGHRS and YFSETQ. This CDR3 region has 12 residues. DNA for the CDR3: TGCGCCAGCAGCTTGGACAGGGTATCCGCTTTCTTT. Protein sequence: CASSLDRVSAFF.

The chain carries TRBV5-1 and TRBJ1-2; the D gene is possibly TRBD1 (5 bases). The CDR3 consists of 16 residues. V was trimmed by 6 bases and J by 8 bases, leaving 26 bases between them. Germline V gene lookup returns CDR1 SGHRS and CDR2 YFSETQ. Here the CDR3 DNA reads TGCGCCAGCACCATTCAACCGACGGGGCCGATGGGAGGCTACACCTTC. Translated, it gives CASTIQPTGPMGGYTF.

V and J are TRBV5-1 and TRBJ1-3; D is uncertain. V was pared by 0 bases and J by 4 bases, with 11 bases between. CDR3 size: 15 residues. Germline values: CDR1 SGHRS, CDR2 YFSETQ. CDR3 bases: TGCGCCAGCAGCTTGGGTCAAATGCCAGGAAACACCATATATTTT. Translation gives CASSLGQMPGNTIYF.

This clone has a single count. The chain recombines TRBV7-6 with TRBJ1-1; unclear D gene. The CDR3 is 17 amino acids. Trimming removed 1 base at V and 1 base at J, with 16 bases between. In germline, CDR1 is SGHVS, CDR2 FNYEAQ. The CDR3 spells CASSLVRVSLGNTEAFF. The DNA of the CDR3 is TGTGCCAGCAGCTTAGTAAGGGTTAGTCTTGGGAACACTGAAGCTTTCTTT.

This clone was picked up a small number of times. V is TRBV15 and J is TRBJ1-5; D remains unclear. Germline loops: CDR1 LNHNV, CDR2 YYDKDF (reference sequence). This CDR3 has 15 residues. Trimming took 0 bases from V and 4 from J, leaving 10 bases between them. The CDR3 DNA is TGTGCCACCAGCAGAGACCCGACGCCGAATCAGCCCCAGCATTTT. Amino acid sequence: CATSRDPTPNQPQHF.

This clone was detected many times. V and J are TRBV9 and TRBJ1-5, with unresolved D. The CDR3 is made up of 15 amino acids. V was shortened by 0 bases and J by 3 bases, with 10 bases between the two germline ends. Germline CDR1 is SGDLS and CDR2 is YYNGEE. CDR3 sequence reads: CASSVDSQINQPQHF. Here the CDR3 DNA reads TGTGCCAGCAGCGTAGATAGCCAGATCAATCAGCCCCAGCATTTT.

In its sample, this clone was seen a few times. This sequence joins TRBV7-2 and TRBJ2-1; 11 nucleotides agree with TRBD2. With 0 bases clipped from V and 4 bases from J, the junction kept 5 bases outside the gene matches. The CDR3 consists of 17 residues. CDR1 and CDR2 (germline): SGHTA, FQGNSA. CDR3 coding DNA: TGTGCCAGCAGCTTAGCAACTAGCGGGGGCCCTTACAATGAGCAGTTCTTC. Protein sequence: CASSLATSGGPYNEQFF.